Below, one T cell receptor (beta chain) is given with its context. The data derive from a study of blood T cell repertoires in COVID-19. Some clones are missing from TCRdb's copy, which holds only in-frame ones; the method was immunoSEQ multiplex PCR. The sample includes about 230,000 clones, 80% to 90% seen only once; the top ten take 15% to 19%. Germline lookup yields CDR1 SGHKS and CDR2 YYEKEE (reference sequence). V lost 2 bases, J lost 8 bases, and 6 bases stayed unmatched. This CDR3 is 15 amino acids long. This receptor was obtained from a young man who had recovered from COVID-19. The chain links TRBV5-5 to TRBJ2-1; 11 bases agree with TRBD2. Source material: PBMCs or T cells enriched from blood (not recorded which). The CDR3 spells CASSFPSGGMDEQFF. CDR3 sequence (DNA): TGTGCCAGCAGCTTCCCTAGCGGGGGGATGGATGAGCAGTTCTTC. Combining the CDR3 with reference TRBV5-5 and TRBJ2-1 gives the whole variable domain DAGVTQSPTHLIKTRGQQVTLRCSPISGHKSVSWYQQVLGQGPQFIFQYYEKEERGRGNFPDRFSARQFPNYSSELNVNALLLGDSALYLCASSFPSGGMDEQFFGPGTRLTVL.